These T cell receptor beta chains were read from a single sample in a study of blood T cell repertoires in COVID-19. Here immunoSEQ multiplex PCR was the method, and the copy in TCRdb shows in-frame clones only, minus some. The repertoire includes hundreds of thousands of clones, roughly 84% of them detected once, and 5.5% to 7.5% sits in the top ten. Sample: PBMCs or T cells enriched from blood (not recorded which). The receptor source for this set is a woman between 35 and 50 years old who had recovered from COVID-19. The CDR3 runs from the conserved cysteine through the conserved F or W. A D gene is named only where the DNA matches it firmly. Where a row states a size, it is once, few, many or the class of an expanded clone; other rows omit it.

TRBJ1-4	TRBV28	.	.	CASNPQGANEKLFF	TGTGCCAGCAATCCACAGGGTGCTAATGAAAAACTGTTTTTT
TRBJ2-1	TRBV18	.	.	CASSLQGDEQFF	TGTGCCAGCTCTCTACAGGGTGATGAGCAGTTCTTC
TRBJ2-1	TRBV10-3	.	TRBD2	CAISAPGGTINEQFF	TGTGCCATCAGTGCCCCCGGTGGGACTATAAATGAGCAGTTCTTC
TRBJ1-5	TRBV5-5	.	.	CASSLHTINQPQHF	TGTGCCAGCAGCTTGCACACAATTAATCAGCCCCAGCATTTT
TRBJ1-5	TRBV27	.	.	CASRPGDGPQHF	TGTGCCAGCAGACCAGGGGATGGGCCCCAGCATTTT
TRBJ2-1	TRBV7-9	.	TRBD2	CASSKSRLARDEQFF	TGTGCCAGCAGCAAGTCACGACTAGCGCGGGATGAGCAGTTCTTC
TRBJ2-3	TRBV11-2	.	TRBD2	CASHWELATDYTQYF	TGTGCCAGCCATTGGGAACTAGCGACAGATTATACGCAGTATTTT
TRBJ1-1	TRBV11-2	few	.	CASSLDVTEAFF	TGTGCCAGCAGCTTAGACGTAACTGAAGCTTTCTTT
TRBJ2-4	TRBV5-5	.	.	CASSLGGGEFRAKNIQYF	TGTGCCAGCAGCTTGGGCGGGGGCGAGTTTCGAGCCAAAAACATTCAGTACTTC
TRBJ1-6	TRBV27	.	.	CASSFVRNSPLHF	TGTGCCAGCAGTTTCGTGAGGAATTCACCCCTCCACTTT
TRBJ1-2	TRBV30	.	.	CALYSPGGTSPLGYTF	TGTGCCTTATATTCTCCCGGCGGGACGAGTCCACTAGGCTACACCTTC
TRBJ2-3	TRBV7-9	.	TRBD2	CASSPSGISTDTQYF	TGTGCCAGCAGCCCTAGCGGGATAAGCACAGATACGCAGTATTTT
TRBJ2-6	TRBV7-9	.	TRBD1	CASSPPGGRGANVLTF	TGTGCCAGCAGCCCACCAGGGGGTAGGGGGGCCAACGTCCTGACTTTC
TRBJ1-1	TRBV6-2/TRBV6-3	.	TRBD1	CASSRTLDRTLNTEAFF	TGTGCCAGCAGCCGGACCCTGGACAGGACTTTGAACACTGAAGCTTTCTTT
TRBJ2-5	TRBV7-9	once	.	CASQDRDWGQETQYF	TGTGCCAGCCAGGACCGGGACTGGGGTCAAGAGACCCAGTACTTC
TRBJ1-1	TRBV18	.	.	CASLRDLNTEAFF	TGTGCCAGCCTCCGGGATTTGAACACTGAAGCTTTCTTT
TRBJ1-4	TRBV28	.	.	CASSPHFEDEKLFF	TGTGCCAGCAGCCCCCACTTCGAGGATGAAAAACTGTTTTTT
TRBJ1-3	TRBV19	.	TRBD1	CASGPGTGASGNTIYF	TGTGCCAGTGGGCCGGGGACAGGGGCCTCTGGAAACACCATATATTTT
TRBJ2-2	TRBV6-5	.	.	CATQVTNTGELFF	TGTGCCACCCAGGTCACGAACACCGGGGAGCTGTTTTTT
TRBJ2-7	TRBV11-2	few	.	CASSLFSRVYEQYF	TGTGCCAGCAGCTTATTTAGCAGGGTATACGAGCAGTACTTC
TRBJ1-4	TRBV7-9	.	TRBD1	CASSLGDRVGEKLFF	TGTGCCAGCAGCTTGGGGGACAGGGTTGGGGAAAAACTGTTTTTT
TRBJ2-1	TRBV6-5	once	TRBD2	CASSYSSGIDNEQFF	TGTGCCAGCAGTTACTCTAGCGGGATAGACAATGAGCAGTTCTTC
TRBJ1-2	TRBV11-3	.	TRBD1	CASSLGRGLGYTF	TGTGCCAGCAGCTTAGGCAGGGGGCTCGGCTACACCTTC
TRBJ1-1	TRBV6-5	.	.	CASSYPLQGGNTEAFF	TGTGCCAGCAGTTACCCCCTGCAGGGTGGGAACACTGAAGCTTTCTTT
TRBJ1-1	TRBV5-1	.	.	CASSFDSNTEAFF	TGCGCCAGCAGCTTTGACTCGAACACTGAAGCTTTCTTT
TRBJ2-7	TRBV28	few	.	CASSLVGGAGSEQYF	TGTGCCAGCAGTTTGGTTGGGGGGGCGGGGAGCGAGCAGTACTTC